The clone carrying this T cell receptor beta chain was recorded once. In the authors' workflow: Reference gene primer amplification in the assay estimated nucleated cell counts. Assay used: immunoSEQ multiplex PCR; TCRdb lists only in-frame clones, some missing. V, J and clone size derive from that table, while D and trimming were established from the DNA sequence. The table records 140,000 to 150,000 clones, around 90% of them present only once. This entry belongs to a study of blood T cell repertoires in COVID-19. Turning to the study itself: Samples representing acute and convalescent COVID-19 were sourced from the United States, Italy and Spain. T cells, B-cell-depleted T cells, or PBMCs provided the cDNA or gDNA that served as material.

CDR1 and CDR2 (germline): MDHEN, SYDVKM. The CDR3 length is 17 residues. J lost 6 bases, V lost 1 base, and 10 bases had no gene match. J is TRBJ2-3 and V is TRBV28, with 10 bases identical to TRBD2. The specimen was peripheral blood. The sequence was collected from a man between 65 and 85 years old with acute or convalescent COVID-19. CDR3 sequence (DNA): TGTGCCAGCAGTTTATCCACAGCGGGAGGGCCCACTGATACGCAGTATTTT. It yields the protein CASSLSTAGGPTDTQYF.